These 7 T cell receptor beta chains share one sample of origin, sequenced in a study of post-analysis software for immune sequencing data. Unique molecular identifiers were built into the TCR beta cDNA libraries. Using its own MiXCR run on the PCR reads, TCRdb lists one record per CDR3 protein. The sample records around 250,000 distinct CDR3 sequences, roughly a third being singletons. Study-wide results and caveats: Roughly 5 TRBV segments, TRBV5-6, TRBV5-1 and TRBV20-1 among them, were found more frequent in patients than controls.

These receptors have no identified antigens. Source material: blood. All receptors come from a girl aged 5-17 years with multiple sclerosis.

The V call is TRBV3-1, the J call TRBJ2-2; TRBD2 matches 10 bases. Trimming cost V 5 bases and J 1 base; bases outside gene matches: 7. Germline CDR1 is LGHDT and CDR2 is YNNKEL (reference sequence). The CDR3 spans 17 residues. CDR3 protein: CASSETSGVRNTGELFF. The DNA of the CDR3 is TGTGCCAGCAGCGAAACTAGCGGGGTACGGAACACCGGGGAGCTGTTTTTT.

The sample holds many counts of this clonotype. V usage is TRBV4-1 and J usage is TRBJ2-3; 13 bases match TRBD2. Germline V gives CDR1 MGHRA, CDR2 YSYEKL. CDR3 length equals 17 residues. Germline trimming cut 0 bases from V and 5 bases from J; bases unmatched to any gene: 5. The CDR3, as DNA: TGCGCCAGCAGCCAAGATCCGGGACTAGCGGGACAAGATACGCAGTATTTT. It is translated as CASSQDPGLAGQDTQYF.

This chain connects TRBV29-1 to TRBJ2-7; D not certain. The V end lost 4 bases, the J end lost 5 bases, and 18 bases lay between the germline ends. From germline, CDR1 is SQVTM and CDR2 ANQGSEA. CDR3 length: 14 residues. CDR3 residues: CSVALTTLPHEQYF. In DNA form, the CDR3 reads TGCAGCGTTGCTCTAACGACCCTCCCCCACGAGCAGTACTTC.

There are many counts of this clonotype. The chain is built from TRBV11-2 and TRBJ2-1, with 8 bases identical to TRBD2. The CDR3 sequence is 14 residues long. V shed 2 bases and J 9 bases; nucleotides not matched to a gene: 6. Germline assignment: CDR1 SGHAT and CDR2 FQNNGV. DNA of the CDR3: TGTGCCAGCAGCTTACCCGGGACTAGTCTTGAGCAGTTCTTC. Translation: CASSLPGTSLEQFF.

This clonotype was seen only a few times. The gene calls are TRBV7-9 and TRBJ1-2; D might be TRBD1 (5 bases). Trimming removed 6 bases at V and 2 bases at J, with 16 bases between. Germline V lookup: CDR1 SEHNR, CDR2 FQNEAQ (reference sequence). This CDR3 has 15 amino acids. CDR3 sequence: CASRPSGLTNYGYTF. CDR3 coding DNA: TGTGCCAGCAGACCCTCGGGGCTAACAAACTATGGCTACACCTTC.

This chain uses TRBV18 with TRBJ2-6, with D perhaps being TRBD1 or TRBD2 (5 bases each). The CDR3 extends over 18 amino acids. Germline V CDR1 and CDR2: KGHSH, LQKENI. The germline V and J ends were trimmed by 2 bases and 0 bases, with 14 bases remaining between them. The CDR3 DNA reads TGTGCCAGCTCACCAATGGTTGGGGGAAGCTCTGGGGCCAACGTCCTGACTTTC. Translation gives CASSPMVGGSSGANVLTF.

About this clonotype: This may be a read error, as it is one base from a much larger clone. The chain links TRBV18 to TRBJ2-1, with 10 bases fitting TRBD2. CDR1 KGHSH and CDR2 LQKENI come from the germline V gene. This CDR3 is 17 amino acids long. CDR3 region: CASSPPYGTSAYSEQFF. The CDR3 DNA reads as TGTGCCAGCTCACCACCATACGGGACTAGCGCTTACAGTGAGCAGTTCTTC.